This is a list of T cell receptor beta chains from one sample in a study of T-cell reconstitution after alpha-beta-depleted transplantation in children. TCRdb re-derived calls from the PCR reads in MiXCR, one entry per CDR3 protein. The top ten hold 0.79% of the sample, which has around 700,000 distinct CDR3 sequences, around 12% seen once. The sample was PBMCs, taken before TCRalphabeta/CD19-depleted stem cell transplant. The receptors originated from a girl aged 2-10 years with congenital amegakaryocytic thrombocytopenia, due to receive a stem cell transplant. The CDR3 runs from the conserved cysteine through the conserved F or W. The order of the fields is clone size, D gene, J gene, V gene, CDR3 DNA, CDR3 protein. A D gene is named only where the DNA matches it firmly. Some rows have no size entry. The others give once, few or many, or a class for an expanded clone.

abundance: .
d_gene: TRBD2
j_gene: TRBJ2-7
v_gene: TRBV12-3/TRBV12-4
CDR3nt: TGTGCCAGCAGCCCGCAGGGACTAGCCCACGAGCAGTACTTC
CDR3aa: CASSPQGLAHEQYF

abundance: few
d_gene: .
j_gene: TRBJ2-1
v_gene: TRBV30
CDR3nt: TGTGCCTGGAGTGTGGCGATCGGAGGCTACAATGAGCAGTTCTTC
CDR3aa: CAWSVAIGGYNEQFF

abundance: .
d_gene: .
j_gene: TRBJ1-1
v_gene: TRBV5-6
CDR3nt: TGTGCCAGCAGCCGAGGCGTCATGAACACTGAAGCTTTCTTT
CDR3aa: CASSRGVMNTEAFF

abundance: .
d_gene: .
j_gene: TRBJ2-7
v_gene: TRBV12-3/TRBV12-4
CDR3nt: TGTGCCAGCAGTTTAGTTGTTGCCTACGAGCAGTACTTC
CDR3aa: CASSLVVAYEQYF

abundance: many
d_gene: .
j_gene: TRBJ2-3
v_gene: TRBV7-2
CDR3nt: TGTGCCAGCAGCACATACACAGATACGCAGTATTTT
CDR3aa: CASSTYTDTQYF

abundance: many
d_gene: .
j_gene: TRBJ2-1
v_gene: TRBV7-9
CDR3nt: TGTGCCAGCAGCTTTGCCAGGGCGCCCTACAATGAGCAGTTCTTC
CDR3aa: CASSFARAPYNEQFF

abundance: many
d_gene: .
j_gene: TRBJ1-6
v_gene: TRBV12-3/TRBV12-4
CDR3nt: TGTGCCAGCAGTCCGTGGGGGGGGAACTCACCCCTCCACTTT
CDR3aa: CASSPWGGNSPLHF

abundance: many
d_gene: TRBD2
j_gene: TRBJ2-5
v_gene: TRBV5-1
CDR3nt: TGCGCCAGCAGCTTAGGGACTATCCAAGAGACCCAGTACTTC
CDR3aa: CASSLGTIQETQYF

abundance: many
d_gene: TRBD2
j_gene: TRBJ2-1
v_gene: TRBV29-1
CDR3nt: TGCAGCGTCCACCTAGCGGGGGGCTTGAATGAGCAGTTCTTC
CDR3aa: CSVHLAGGLNEQFF

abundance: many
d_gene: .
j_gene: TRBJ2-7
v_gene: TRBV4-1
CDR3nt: TGCGCCAGCAGCCAAGTTGGACTCTCCTCCTACGAGCAGTACTTC
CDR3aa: CASSQVGLSSYEQYF

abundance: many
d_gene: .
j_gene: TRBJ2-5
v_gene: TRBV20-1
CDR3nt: TGCAGTGCTAGAATTCTCCCCAGCAAAGAGACCCAGTACTTC
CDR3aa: CSARILPSKETQYF

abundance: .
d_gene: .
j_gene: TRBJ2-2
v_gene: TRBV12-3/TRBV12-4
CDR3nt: TGTGCCAGCAGTTTTGTCGGGCCAGGGGCCGGGGAGCTGTTTTTT
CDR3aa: CASSFVGPGAGELFF

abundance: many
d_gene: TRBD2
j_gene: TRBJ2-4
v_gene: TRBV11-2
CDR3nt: TGTGCCAGCAGCTTAGATCTAGCGGGAGGGCCTCAAAACATTCAGTACTTC
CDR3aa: CASSLDLAGGPQNIQYF

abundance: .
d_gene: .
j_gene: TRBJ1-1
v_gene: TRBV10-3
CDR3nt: TGTGCCATCAGTGACTACATATCTCCACCCTTGACAGGAACCAATGAAGCTTTCTTT
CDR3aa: CAISDYISPPLTGTNEAFF

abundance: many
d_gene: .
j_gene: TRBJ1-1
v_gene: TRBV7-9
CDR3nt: TGTGCCAGCAGCGTACGTCGGGACACTGAAGCTTTCTTT
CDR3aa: CASSVRRDTEAFF

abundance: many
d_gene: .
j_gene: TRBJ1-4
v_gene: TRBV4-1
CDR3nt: TGCGCCAGCACCGCCGGTCCCGGTACAACTAATGAAAAACTGTTTTTT
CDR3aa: CASTAGPGTTNEKLFF

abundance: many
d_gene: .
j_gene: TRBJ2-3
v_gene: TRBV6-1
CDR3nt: TGTGCCAGCAGTGATCCGAGCACAGATACGCAGTATTTT
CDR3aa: CASSDPSTDTQYF

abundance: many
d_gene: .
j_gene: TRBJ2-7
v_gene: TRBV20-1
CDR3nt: TGCAGTGCTAATCTACCCGGGGACCCCTACGAGCAGTACTTC
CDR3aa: CSANLPGDPYEQYF

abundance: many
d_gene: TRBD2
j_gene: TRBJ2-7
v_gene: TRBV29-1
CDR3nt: TGCAGCGCCCTGGGACTAGCGGTTTACGAGCAGTACTTC
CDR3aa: CSALGLAVYEQYF

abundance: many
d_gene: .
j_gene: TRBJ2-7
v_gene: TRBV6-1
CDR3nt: TGTGCCAGCACCGAAAGCGGTGCCTCGAACGAGCAGTACTTC
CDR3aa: CASTESGASNEQYF

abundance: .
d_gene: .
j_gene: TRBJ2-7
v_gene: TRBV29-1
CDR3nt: TGCAGCGTCATGGTAAACCCAACCTACGAGCAGTACTTC
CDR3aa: CSVMVNPTYEQYF

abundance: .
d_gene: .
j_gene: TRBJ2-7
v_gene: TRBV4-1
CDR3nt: TGCGCCAGCAGCTACCCAGGGACCTCTTATCAAGAGCAGTACTTC
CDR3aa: CASSYPGTSYQEQYF

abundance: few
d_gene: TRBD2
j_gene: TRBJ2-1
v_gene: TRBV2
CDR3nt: TGTGCCAGCAGTGAAGGAACGGGAGGGCAGTTCTTC
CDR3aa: CASSEGTGGQFF

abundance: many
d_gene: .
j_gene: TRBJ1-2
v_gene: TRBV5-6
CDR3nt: TGTGCCAGCAGCTTGGCACCGGGACTGAGGTCTCTTAGCTATGGCTACACCTTC
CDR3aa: CASSLAPGLRSLSYGYTF

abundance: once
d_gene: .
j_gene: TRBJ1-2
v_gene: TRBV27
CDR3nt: TGTGCCAGCAGTTTTAACGGACAGACCTATGGCTACACCTTC
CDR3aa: CASSFNGQTYGYTF

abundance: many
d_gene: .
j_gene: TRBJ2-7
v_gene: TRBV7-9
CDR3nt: TGTGCCAGCAGCTTCGCTGCGCCCTCCTACGAGCAGTACTTC
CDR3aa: CASSFAAPSYEQYF

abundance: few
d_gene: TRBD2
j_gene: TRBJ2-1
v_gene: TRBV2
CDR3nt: TGTGCCAATAGCGGGAGCTTTTACAATGAGCAGTTCTTC
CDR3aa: CANSGSFYNEQFF

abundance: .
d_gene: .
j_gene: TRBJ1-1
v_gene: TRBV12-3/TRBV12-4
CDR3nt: TGTGCCAGCATCCTCAGTGAAGCTTTCTTT
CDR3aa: CASILSEAFF

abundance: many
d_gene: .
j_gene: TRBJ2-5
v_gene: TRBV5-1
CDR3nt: TGCGCCAGCAGCTTGGCCCAAGAGACCCAGTACTTC
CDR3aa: CASSLAQETQYF

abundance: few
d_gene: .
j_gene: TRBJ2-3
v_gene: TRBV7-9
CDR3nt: TGTGCCAGCAGCTTTCGCCGAGATACGCAGTATTTT
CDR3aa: CASSFRRDTQYF

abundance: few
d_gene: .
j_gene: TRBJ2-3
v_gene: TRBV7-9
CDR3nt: TGTGCCAGCAGCCGGGGTAGCCCGGGGACAGATACGCAGTATTTT
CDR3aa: CASSRGSPGTDTQYF

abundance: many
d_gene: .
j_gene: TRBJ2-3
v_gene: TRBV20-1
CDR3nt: TGCAGTGCTGCGAGAGGGGGGTTAACAGATACGCAGTATTTT
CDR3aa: CSAARGGLTDTQYF

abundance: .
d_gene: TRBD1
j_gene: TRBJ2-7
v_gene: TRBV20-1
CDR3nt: TGCAGTGCTCAAGACAGGGGAGGATTCTACGAGCAGTACTTC
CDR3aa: CSAQDRGGFYEQYF

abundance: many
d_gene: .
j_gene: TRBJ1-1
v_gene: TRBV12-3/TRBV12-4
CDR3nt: TGTGCCAGCAGTTGGAGCCGCACTGAAGCTTTCTTT
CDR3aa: CASSWSRTEAFF

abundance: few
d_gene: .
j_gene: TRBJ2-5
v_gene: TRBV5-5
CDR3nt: TGTGCCAGCAGCTCCCCTCGGGACGGTAAAGAGACCCAGTACTTC
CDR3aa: CASSSPRDGKETQYF

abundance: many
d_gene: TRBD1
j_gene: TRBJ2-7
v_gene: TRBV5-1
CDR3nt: TGCGCCAGCAGCCCGGCCGGGACAGGCTCCTACGAGCAGTACTTC
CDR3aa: CASSPAGTGSYEQYF

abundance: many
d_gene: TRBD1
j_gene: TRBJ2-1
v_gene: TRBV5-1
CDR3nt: TGCGCCAGCAGCTTACGACAGGGGGCGAATGAGCAGTTCTTC
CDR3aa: CASSLRQGANEQFF

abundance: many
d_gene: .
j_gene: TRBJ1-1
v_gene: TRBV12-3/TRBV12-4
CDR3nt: TGTGCCAGCAGTTCTTCAGGGGCTAGTGAAGCTTTCTTT
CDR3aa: CASSSSGASEAFF

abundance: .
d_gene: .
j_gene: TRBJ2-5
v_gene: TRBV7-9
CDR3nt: TGTGCCAGCAGCGTGACCGGGACGCCACAAGAGACCCAGTACTTC
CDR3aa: CASSVTGTPQETQYF

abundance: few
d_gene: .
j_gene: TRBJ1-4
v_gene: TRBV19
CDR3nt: TGTGCCAGTACCGGAGGTCCAACTAATGAAAAACTGTTTTTT
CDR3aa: CASTGGPTNEKLFF

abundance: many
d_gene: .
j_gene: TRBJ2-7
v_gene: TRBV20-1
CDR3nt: TGCAGTGCTAGATGGGCGAGGGGGAGTCTTTACGAGCAGTACTTC
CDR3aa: CSARWARGSLYEQYF

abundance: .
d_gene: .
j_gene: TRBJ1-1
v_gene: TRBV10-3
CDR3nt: TGTGCCATCAGGAAGGAGGAGAACACTGAAGCTTTCTTT
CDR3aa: CAIRKEENTEAFF

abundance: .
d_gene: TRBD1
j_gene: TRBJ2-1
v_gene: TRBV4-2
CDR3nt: TGTGCCAGCAGTTATACAGGGGAACAATGGAACAATGAGCAGTTCTTC
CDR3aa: CASSYTGEQWNNEQFF

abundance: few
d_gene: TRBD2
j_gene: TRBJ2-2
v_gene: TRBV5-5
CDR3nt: TGTGCCAGCAGCCTCACTAGCGTTACGAACACCGGGGAGCTGTTTTTT
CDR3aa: CASSLTSVTNTGELFF

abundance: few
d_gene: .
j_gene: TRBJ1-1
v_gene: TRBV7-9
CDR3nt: TGTGCCAGCAGCTTCGCCACGACAGGCGACATGAACACTGAAGCTTTCTTT
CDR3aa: CASSFATTGDMNTEAFF

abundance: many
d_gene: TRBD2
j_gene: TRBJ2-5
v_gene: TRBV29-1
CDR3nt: TGCAGCGTGGATATAAGGCTCATAGCGGGCCAGACCCAGTACTTC
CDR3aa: CSVDIRLIAGQTQYF

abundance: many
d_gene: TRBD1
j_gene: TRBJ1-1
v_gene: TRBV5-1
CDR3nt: TGCGCCAGCAGCGAGAACAGGGGGTTGTTCGGACTTCCTGAAGCTTTCTTT
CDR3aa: CASSENRGLFGLPEAFF

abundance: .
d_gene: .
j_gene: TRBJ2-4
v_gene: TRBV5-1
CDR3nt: TGCGCCAGCAGCCACGGTCCCGGTAGGAACATTCAGTACTTC
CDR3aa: CASSHGPGRNIQYF

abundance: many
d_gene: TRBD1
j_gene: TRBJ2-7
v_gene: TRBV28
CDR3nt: TGTGCCAGCAGACACCCTTCGGACAGGTTATACGAGCAGTACTTC
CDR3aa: CASRHPSDRLYEQYF

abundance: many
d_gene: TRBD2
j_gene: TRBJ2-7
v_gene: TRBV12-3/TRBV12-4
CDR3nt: TGTGCCAGCAACCGACTAGCGGGGTTCTACGAGCAGTACTTC
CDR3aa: CASNRLAGFYEQYF

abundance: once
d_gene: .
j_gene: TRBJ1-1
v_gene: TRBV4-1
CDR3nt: TGCGCCAGCAGCCAAGACGACACTCTAAACACTGAAGCTTTCTTT
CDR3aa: CASSQDDTLNTEAFF

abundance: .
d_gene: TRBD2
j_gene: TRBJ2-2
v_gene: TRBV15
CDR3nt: TGTGCCACCGGGGGCGGGAGGTACACCGGGGAGCTGTTTTTT
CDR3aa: CATGGGRYTGELFF

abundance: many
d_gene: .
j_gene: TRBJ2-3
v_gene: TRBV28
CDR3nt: TGTGCCAGCAGTTTAAGTCGGGGGAGTAGAGATACGCAGTATTTT
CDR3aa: CASSLSRGSRDTQYF

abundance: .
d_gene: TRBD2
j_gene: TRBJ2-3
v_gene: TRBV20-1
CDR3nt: TGCAGTGCTAGTCACCAGGTAGCGGGCGAGACAGATACGCAGTATTTT
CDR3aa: CSASHQVAGETDTQYF

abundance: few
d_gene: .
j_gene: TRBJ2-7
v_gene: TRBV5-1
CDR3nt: TGCGCCAGCAGCGTGGAGGGGCACTCCTACGAGCAGTACTTC
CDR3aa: CASSVEGHSYEQYF